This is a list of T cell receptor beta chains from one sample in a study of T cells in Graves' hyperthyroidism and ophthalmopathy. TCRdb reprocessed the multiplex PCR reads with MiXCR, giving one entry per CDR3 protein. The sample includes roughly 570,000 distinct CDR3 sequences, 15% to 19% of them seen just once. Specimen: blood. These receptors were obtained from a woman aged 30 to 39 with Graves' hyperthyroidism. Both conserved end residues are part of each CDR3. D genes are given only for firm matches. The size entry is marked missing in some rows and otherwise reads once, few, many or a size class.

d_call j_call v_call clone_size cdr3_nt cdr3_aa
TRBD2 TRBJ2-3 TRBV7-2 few TGTGCCAGCAGCTCTCTAGCGGGAATAAATACGCAGTATTTT CASSSLAGINTQYF
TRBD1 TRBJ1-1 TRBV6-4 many TGTGCCAGCAGTGCCGAGAGACAGGGTATCCGCGAAGCTTTCTTT CASSAERQGIREAFF
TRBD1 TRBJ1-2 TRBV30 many TGTGCCTGGAGTCTTAGGGGGCGAGTTATTAGGGACTATGGCTACACCTTC CAWSLRGRVIRDYGYTF
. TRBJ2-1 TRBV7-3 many TGTGCCAGCAGCTCGGGAACGGGACAACTTAACAATGAGCAGTTCTTC CASSSGTGQLNNEQFF
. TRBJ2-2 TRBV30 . TGTGCCTGGAGTCCACAGGGTTCCGGGGAGCTGTTTTTT CAWSPQGSGELFF
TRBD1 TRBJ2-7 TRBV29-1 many TGCAGCGCGAGGGGACAGGGGAGCTCCTACGAGCAGTACTTC CSARGQGSSYEQYF
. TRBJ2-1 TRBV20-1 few TGCAGTGCTAGAATCGGCAGGGGTTCGGGTGAGCAGTTCTTC CSARIGRGSGEQFF
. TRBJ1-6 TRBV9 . TGTGCCAGCAGCGTAGAGGGCCGTAATTCACCCCTCCACTTT CASSVEGRNSPLHF
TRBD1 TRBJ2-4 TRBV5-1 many TGCGCCAGCAGCGGACAGGGGGTGGAGTTGGGCAAAAACATTCAGTACTTC CASSGQGVELGKNIQYF
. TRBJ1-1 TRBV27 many TGTGCCAGCAGTTTAGGGGGAAGGTTTAGAACTGAAGCTTTCTTT CASSLGGRFRTEAFF
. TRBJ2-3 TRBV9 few TGTGCCAGCAGCGTAGATGGAGTTCCAGATACGCAGTATTTT CASSVDGVPDTQYF
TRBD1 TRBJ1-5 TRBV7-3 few TGTGCCAGCAGCTTTAAATCCCCAGGGGGCGATTATAGCAATCAGCCCCAGCATTTT CASSFKSPGGDYSNQPQHF
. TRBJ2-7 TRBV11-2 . TGTGCCAGCAGCTTAGAATATAGCTCCTACGAGCAGTACTTC CASSLEYSSYEQYF
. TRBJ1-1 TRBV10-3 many TGTGCCATCAGTGAGCGGGGGCTGGACACTGAAGCTTTCTTT CAISERGLDTEAFF
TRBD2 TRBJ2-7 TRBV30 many TGTGCCTGGACGGGGGGATTCCACGAGCAGTACTTC CAWTGGFHEQYF
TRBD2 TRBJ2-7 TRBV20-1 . TGCAGTGCAGGGACTAGTGTTTCCCACGAGCAGTACTTC CSAGTSVSHEQYF
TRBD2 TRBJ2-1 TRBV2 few TGTGCCAGCAGGGGGGGACTAGCGGGAAACAATGAGCAGTTCTTC CASRGGLAGNNEQFF
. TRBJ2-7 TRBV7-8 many TGTGCCAGCAGCTTATTAGAGGGGCTCGAGCAGTACTTC CASSLLEGLEQYF
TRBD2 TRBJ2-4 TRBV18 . TGTGCCAGCTCACCGCGGGCCCCGGGAGGGGAGTACATTCAGTACTTC CASSPRAPGGEYIQYF
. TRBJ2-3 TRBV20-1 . TGCAGTGCTCCACCCCCTCTCGCGGCAAGTAGCACAGATACGCAGTATTTT CSAPPPLAASSTDTQYF
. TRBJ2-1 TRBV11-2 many TGTGCCAGCAGCAGCTATACCGGGACGCCTTACAATGAGCAGTTCTTC CASSSYTGTPYNEQFF
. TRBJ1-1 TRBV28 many TGTGCCAGCCTAGGGGCGGCGGGGACTGAAGCTTTCTTT CASLGAAGTEAFF
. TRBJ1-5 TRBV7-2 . TGTGCCAGCAGCACTAGTAATCAGCCCCAGCATTTT CASSTSNQPQHF
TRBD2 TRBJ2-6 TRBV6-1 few TGTGCCAGCAGTATGACTAGCGGGAGGTCTGGGGCCAACGTCCTGACTTTC CASSMTSGRSGANVLTF
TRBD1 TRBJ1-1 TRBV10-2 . TGCGCCAGCAGTGAGTCCGGGGACAGTGAAGCTTTCTTT CASSESGDSEAFF
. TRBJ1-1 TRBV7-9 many TGTGCCAGCAGTTCGACAGAGAACACTGAAGCTTTCTTT CASSSTENTEAFF
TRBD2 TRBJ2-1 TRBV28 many TGTGCCAGCAGTCTGCGAGGACTAGCGGGGAGGGGGGGCTATGAGCAGTTCTTC CASSLRGLAGRGGYEQFF
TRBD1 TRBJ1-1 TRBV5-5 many TGTGCCAGCAGCTTAACAGGGGACTCGAACACTGAAGCTTTCTTT CASSLTGDSNTEAFF
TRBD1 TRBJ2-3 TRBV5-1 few TGCGCCAGCAGCTTGGGAGCCTGGGGACAGGACGCTACAGATACGCAGTATTTT CASSLGAWGQDATDTQYF
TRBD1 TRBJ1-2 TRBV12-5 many TGTGCTAGTGGTCAAACAGGGGTAGCCTATGGCTACACCTTC CASGQTGVAYGYTF
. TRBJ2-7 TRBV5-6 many TGTGCCAGCAGCGGGGGAGAGGAGCAGTACTTC CASSGGEEQYF